This note documents a single T cell receptor beta chain sequence. The target antigen is unknown. Through a sample-barcoded 5' primer and a J-beta primer mix, a second PCR was run for roughly 7 to 11 cycles. TCRdb re-called the 5' RACE reads through MiXCR, storing one row per CDR3 protein. The table shows 800,000 to 900,000 distinct CDR3 sequences, with 62% occurring only once. Trimming removed 1 base from V and 6 bases from J, with 9 bases in between. This CDR3 comprises 13 residues. Germline CDR1 and CDR2: MGHDK and SYGVNS. The entry originates in a study of blood T cells in healthy people across ages. Study overall: Template switching picked up about one barcoded beta molecule for each two T cells.

Caucasian, healthy and from Russia, the donors were aged between about 6 and 100. The draw of peripheral blood yielded approximately 10 milliliters from each donor. Study conclusions and caveats: Comparison with aged donors showed that long-lived donors had more naive CD4+ cells and higher diversity.

The clonotype was recovered from a man younger than 40 in good health. The rearrangement links TRBV25-1 to TRBJ1-2; D remains unclear. Sequencing was carried out using blood. The CDR3 coding sequence is TGTGCCAGCAGTGAATCCCAGACCCATGGCTACACCTTC. Translating gives CASSESQTHGYTF.